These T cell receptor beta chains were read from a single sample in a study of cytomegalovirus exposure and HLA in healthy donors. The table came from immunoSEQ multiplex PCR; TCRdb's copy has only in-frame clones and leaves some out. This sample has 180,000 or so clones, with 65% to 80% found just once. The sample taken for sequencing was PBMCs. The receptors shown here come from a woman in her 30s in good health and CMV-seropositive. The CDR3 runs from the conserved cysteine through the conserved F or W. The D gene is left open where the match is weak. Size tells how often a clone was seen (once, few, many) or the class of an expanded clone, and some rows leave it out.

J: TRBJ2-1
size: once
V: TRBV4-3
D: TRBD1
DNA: TGCGCCAGCAGCCGGGACAGGGCCTACAATGAGCAGTTCTTC
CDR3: CASSRDRAYNEQFF

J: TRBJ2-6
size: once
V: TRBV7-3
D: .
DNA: TGTGCCAGCAGCGACACAGGGTCTGGGGCCAACGTCCTGACTTTC
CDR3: CASSDTGSGANVLTF

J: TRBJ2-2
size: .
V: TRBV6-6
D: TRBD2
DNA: TGTGCCACCCGGACTAGCGGGGCCAACACCGGGGAGCTGTTTTTT
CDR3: CATRTSGANTGELFF

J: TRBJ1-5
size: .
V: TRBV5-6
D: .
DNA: TGTGCCAGCAGCCCCCGGCCGGGTCGCAATCAGCCCCAGCATTTT
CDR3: CASSPRPGRNQPQHF

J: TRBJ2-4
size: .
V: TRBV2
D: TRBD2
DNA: TGTGCCAGCAGTGAAGCGCTTGGACTAGCGGGGGTGAACAGTCAGTACTTC
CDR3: CASSEALGLAGVNSQYF

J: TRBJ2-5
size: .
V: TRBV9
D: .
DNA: TGTGCCAGCAGCCCCCGAGGGGGGGGGCGGGAGACCCAGTACTTC
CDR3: CASSPRGGGRETQYF

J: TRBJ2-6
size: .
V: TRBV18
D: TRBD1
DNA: TGTGCCAGCTCACCAAATTCACGACAGGGCGCCTCTGGGGCCAACGTCCTGACTTTC
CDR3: CASSPNSRQGASGANVLTF

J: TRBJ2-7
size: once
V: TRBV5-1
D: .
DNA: TGCGCCAGCAGCGAGACGGGGGGCTGGGGCGAGCAGTACTTC
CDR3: CASSETGGWGEQYF

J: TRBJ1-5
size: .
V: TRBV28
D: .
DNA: TGTGCCAGCAGTTTTGGAGGGAGCAATCAGCCCCAGCATTTT
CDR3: CASSFGGSNQPQHF

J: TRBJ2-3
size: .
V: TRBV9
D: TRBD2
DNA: TGTGCCAGCAGCCCCGGGGGGTCTTTCACAGATACGCAGTATTTT
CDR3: CASSPGGSFTDTQYF

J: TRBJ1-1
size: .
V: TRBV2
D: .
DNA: TGTGCCAGCACCCCGGGTTACCAGTCTGAAGCTTTCTTT
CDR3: CASTPGYQSEAFF

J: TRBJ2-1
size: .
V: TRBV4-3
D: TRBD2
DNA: TGCGCCAGCAGCCAGGGCCGGGGGGGTCTTTACAATGAGCAGTTCTTC
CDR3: CASSQGRGGLYNEQFF

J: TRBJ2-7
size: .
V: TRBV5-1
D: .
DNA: TGCGCCAGCAGCTTGGGCAGGGGCTCCTACGAGCAGTACTTC
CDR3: CASSLGRGSYEQYF

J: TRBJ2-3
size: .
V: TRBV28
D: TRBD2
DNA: TGTGCCAGCAGGTACATCGTGGGCGGGCTAGCGGCAAACACAGATACGCAGTATTTT
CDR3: CASRYIVGGLAANTDTQYF

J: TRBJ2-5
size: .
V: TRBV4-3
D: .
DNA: TGCGCCAGCAGCCAATCACGGACAGACCAAGAGACCCAGTACTTC
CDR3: CASSQSRTDQETQYF

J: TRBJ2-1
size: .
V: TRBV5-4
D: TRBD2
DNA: TGTGCCAGCAGCTACGGACTAGCGGGTAGGAATGAGCAGTTCTTC
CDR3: CASSYGLAGRNEQFF

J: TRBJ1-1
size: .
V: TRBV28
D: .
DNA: TGTGCCAGCGGGGGGATTGTCACTGAAGCTTTCTTT
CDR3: CASGGIVTEAFF

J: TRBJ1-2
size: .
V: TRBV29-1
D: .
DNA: TGCAGCGTTGACCACAGGGATGGCTACACCTTC
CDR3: CSVDHRDGYTF

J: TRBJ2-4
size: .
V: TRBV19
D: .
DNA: TGTGCCAGTAGTCATCAGGGGAACAGGGTTAACATTCAGTACTTC
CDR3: CASSHQGNRVNIQYF

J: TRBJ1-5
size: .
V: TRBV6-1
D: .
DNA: TGTGCCAGCAGAATAGCTTCCAGGGTCCCTCAGCCCCAGCATTTT
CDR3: CASRIASRVPQPQHF

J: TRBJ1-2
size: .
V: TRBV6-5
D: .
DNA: TGTGCCAGCAGTCGCCTAAACTATGGCTACACCTTC
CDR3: CASSRLNYGYTF

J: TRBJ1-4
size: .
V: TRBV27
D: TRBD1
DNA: TGTGCCAGCAGTTTAGGAAGACAGGGTGAAAAACTGTTTTTT
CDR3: CASSLGRQGEKLFF

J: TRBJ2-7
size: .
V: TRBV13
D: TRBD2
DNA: TGTGCCAGCAGCTGGGGGACTAGCGGGTCACAGGACGAGCAGTACTTC
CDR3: CASSWGTSGSQDEQYF

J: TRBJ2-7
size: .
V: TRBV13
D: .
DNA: TGTGCCAGCAGCCGGGACTCCCACTCCTACGAGCAGTACTTC
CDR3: CASSRDSHSYEQYF

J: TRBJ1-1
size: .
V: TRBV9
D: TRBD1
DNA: TGTGCGGGGTGGGGGACAGGCCGATCGAACACTGAAGCTTTCTTT
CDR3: CAGWGTGRSNTEAFF

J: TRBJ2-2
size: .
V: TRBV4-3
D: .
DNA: TGCGCCAGCAGCTTCCGGGTCGAACTCAGGGAGCTGTTTTTT
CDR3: CASSFRVELRELFF

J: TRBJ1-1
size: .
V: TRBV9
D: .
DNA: TGTGCCAGCAGCGTAGGGGCTTCCTTCACTGAAGCTTTCTTT
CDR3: CASSVGASFTEAFF

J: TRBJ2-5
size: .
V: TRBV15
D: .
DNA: TGTGCCACCAGCAGAGAGGGAAGCGGCTCGGCCCAGTACTTC
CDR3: CATSREGSGSAQYF

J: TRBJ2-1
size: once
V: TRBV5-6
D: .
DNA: TGTGCCAGCAGCTTGGCCTCAGGGACCTACAATGAGCAGTTCTTC
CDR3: CASSLASGTYNEQFF

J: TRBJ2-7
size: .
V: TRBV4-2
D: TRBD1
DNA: TGTGCCAGCAGCCAGGCTTGGACAGGGGGGGGTTCCTACGAGCAGTACTTC
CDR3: CASSQAWTGGGSYEQYF

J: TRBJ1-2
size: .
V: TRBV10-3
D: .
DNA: TGTGCCATCAGTGAACAGCAGGGCCTCTATGGCTACACCTTC
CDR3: CAISEQQGLYGYTF

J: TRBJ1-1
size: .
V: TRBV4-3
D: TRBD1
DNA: TGCGCCAGCAGCCAAGGGGACAGGGTAATTAGGGATGCTTTCTTT
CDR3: CASSQGDRVIRDAFF

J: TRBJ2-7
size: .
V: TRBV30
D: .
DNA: TGTGCCCTCGCGACGGACAGTCTAGCCTACGAGCAGTACTTC
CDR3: CALATDSLAYEQYF

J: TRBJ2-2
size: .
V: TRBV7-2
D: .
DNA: TGTGCCAGCAGCTTAAATAGAAACACCGGGGAGCTGTTTTTT
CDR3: CASSLNRNTGELFF

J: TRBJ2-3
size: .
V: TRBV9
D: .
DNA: TGTGCCAGCAGCGTAGGCGCAGGGGTCCTAGGCGATACGCAGTATTTT
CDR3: CASSVGAGVLGDTQYF

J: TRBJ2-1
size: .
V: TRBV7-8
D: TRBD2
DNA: TGTGCCAGCAGAAACGGGATTCTGGCTAGCGGGGTGAATGAGCAGTTCTTC
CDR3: CASRNGILASGVNEQFF

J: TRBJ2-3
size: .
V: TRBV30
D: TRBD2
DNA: TGTGCCTGGAGCGGGGATAGCGGGGGTCGCACAGATACGCAGTATTTT
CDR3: CAWSGDSGGRTDTQYF

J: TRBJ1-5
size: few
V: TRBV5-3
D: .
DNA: TGTGCCAGAAGCTTGGGGGCAGGGCGGACGGGCAATCAGCCCCAGCATTTT
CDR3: CARSLGAGRTGNQPQHF

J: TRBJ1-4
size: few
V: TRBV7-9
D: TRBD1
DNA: TGTGCCAGCAGCTTAAGCGGACAGGGATTTGAAAAACTGTTTTTT
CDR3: CASSLSGQGFEKLFF

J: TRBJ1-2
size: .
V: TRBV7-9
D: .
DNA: TGTGCCAGCAGCGCGCGGGGGTATGGCTACACCTTC
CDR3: CASSARGYGYTF

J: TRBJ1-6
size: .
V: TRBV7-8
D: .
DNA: TGTGCCAGCAGAGACGGGAGCTCCTATAATTCACCCCTCCACTTT
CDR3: CASRDGSSYNSPLHF

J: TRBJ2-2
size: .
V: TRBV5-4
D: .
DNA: TGTGCCAGCAGCTTGGATACAGGGCAGTGGGGAAACACCGGGGAGCTGTTTTTT
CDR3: CASSLDTGQWGNTGELFF

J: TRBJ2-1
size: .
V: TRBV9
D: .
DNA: TGTGCCAGCAGCGTAGCCCTCGACAGACGAAACTACAATGAGCAGTTCTTC
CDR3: CASSVALDRRNYNEQFF

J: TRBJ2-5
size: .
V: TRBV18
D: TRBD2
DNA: TGTGCCAGCTCACCCTCTGAGCGGGGGGGTGTGTACCAAGAGACCCAGTACTTC
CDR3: CASSPSERGGVYQETQYF

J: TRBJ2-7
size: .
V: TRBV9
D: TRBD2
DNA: TGTGCCAGCAGCGTAGGGGGTAGCGGGGGCAACGAGCAGTACTTC
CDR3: CASSVGGSGGNEQYF

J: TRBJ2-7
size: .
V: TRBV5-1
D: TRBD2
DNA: TGCGCCAGCACCTCTAGCGGGGGGACCTCCTACGAGCAGTACTTC
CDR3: CASTSSGGTSYEQYF

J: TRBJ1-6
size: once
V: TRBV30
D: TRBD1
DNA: TGTGCCTGGCAGACAGGGAGCAATTCACCCCTCCACTTT
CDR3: CAWQTGSNSPLHF

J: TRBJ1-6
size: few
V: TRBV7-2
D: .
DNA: TGTGCCAGCAGCTTCCCCTCCGGGAGGGCTAATTCACCCCTCCACTTT
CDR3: CASSFPSGRANSPLHF

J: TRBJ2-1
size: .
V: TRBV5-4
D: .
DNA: TGTGCCAGCAGCTTGGTTCAGAACAATGAGCAGTTCTTC
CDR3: CASSLVQNNEQFF

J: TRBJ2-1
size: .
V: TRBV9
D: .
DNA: TGTGCCAGCAGCGTAGTAGGAGGGGGAGGGGATGAGCAGTTCTTC
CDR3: CASSVVGGGGDEQFF

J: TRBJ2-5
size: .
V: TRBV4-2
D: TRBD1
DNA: TGTGCCAGCAGCCAATCCCATCGACAGGGGCCCAAAGAGACCCAGTACTTC
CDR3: CASSQSHRQGPKETQYF

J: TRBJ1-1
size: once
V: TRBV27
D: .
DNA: TGTGCCAGCAGTTTGGCAGGGTTGAACACTGAAGCTTTCTTT
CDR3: CASSLAGLNTEAFF

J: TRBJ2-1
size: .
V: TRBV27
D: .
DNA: TGTGCCAGCAGAGGTCCCCACTACTACAATGAGCAGTTCTTC
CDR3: CASRGPHYYNEQFF

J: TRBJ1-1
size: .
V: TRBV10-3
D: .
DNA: TGTGCCATCAGTGAACACAGGGTTGAAGCTTTCTTT
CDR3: CAISEHRVEAFF